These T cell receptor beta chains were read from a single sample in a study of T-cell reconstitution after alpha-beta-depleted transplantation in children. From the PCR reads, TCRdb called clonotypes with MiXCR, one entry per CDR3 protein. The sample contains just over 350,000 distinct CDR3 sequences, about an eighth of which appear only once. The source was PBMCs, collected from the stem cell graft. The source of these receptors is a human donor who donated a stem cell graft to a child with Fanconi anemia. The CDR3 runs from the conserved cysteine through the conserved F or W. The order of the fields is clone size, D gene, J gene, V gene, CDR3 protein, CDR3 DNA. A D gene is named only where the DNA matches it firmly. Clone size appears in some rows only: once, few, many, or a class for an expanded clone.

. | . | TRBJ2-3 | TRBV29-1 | CSVEAGFTDTQYF | TGCAGCGTTGAAGCAGGTTTCACAGATACGCAGTATTTT
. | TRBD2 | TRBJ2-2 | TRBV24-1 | CATSDLTGGLAGELFF | TGTGCCACCAGTGATTTGACGGGGGGGCTCGCCGGGGAGCTGTTTTTT
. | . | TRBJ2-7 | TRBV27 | CASGTYWAEDYEQYF | TGTGCCAGCGGTACATACTGGGCGGAGGACTACGAGCAGTACTTC
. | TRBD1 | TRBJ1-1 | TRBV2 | CASSEGGGQTITEAFF | TGTGCCAGCAGTGAGGGCGGGGGACAGACAATCACTGAAGCTTTCTTT
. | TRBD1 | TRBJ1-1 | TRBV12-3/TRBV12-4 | CASSFPRTGKAFF | TGTGCCAGCAGTTTCCCCAGGACAGGCAAAGCTTTCTTT
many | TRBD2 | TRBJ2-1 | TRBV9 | CASSVGGGGSSSYNEQFF | TGTGCCAGCAGCGTAGGGGGCGGGGGTTCCAGCTCCTACAATGAGCAGTTCTTC
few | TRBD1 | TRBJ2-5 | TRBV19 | CASADRGGEETQYF | TGTGCCAGCGCGGACAGGGGAGGGGAAGAGACCCAGTACTTC
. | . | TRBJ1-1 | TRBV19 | CASSSPPGHHTEAFF | TGTGCCAGTAGTAGCCCACCGGGACACCACACTGAAGCTTTCTTT
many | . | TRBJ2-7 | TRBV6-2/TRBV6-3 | CASSQGGEQYF | TGTGCCAGCAGCCAGGGGGGCGAGCAGTACTTC
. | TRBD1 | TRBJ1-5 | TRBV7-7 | CASSLHGTGYDQPQHF | TGTGCCAGCAGCTTGCACGGGACAGGGTACGACCAGCCCCAGCATTTT
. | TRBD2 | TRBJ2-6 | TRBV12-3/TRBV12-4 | CASSYRPGLAGLSGANVLTF | TGTGCCAGCAGTTATAGACCGGGACTAGCGGGGCTGTCTGGGGCCAACGTCCTGACTTTC
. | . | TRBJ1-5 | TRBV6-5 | CASSSGRGQPQHF | TGTGCCAGCAGTTCAGGCAGGGGTCAGCCCCAGCATTTT
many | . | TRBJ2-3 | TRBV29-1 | CSVDGGGTDTQYF | TGCAGCGTTGATGGCGGAGGCACAGATACGCAGTATTTT
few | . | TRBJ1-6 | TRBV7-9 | CASSFSGMDSPLHF | TGTGCCAGCAGCTTCTCAGGGATGGATTCACCCCTCCACTTT
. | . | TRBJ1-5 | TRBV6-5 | CGSSYSIRGDQPQHF | TGTGGCAGCAGTTACTCGATCCGGGGAGATCAGCCCCAGCATTTT
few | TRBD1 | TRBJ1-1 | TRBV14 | CASSQQGAGNTEAFF | TGTGCCAGCAGCCAACAGGGGGCAGGGAACACTGAAGCTTTCTTT
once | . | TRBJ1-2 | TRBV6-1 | CATQGRQFHRGYTF | TGTGCCACCCAAGGCAGGCAGTTTCACAGGGGCTACACCTTC
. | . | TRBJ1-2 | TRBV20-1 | CSAQSPDGANYGYTF | TGCAGTGCACAGAGCCCTGACGGAGCTAACTATGGCTACACCTTC
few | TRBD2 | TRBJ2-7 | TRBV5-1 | CASRRDGTSGDEQYF | TGCGCCAGCCGACGGGACGGGACTAGCGGGGACGAGCAGTACTTC
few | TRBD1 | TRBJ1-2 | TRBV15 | CATSRGGQEHYGYTF | TGTGCCACCAGCAGAGGAGGACAGGAGCACTATGGCTACACCTTC